The 24 T cell receptor beta chains presented below share a single source sample, sequenced in a study of blood T cell repertoires in COVID-19. Assay used: immunoSEQ multiplex PCR; TCRdb lists only in-frame clones, some missing. The table shows 180,000 or so clones, with 86% occurring only once. Input material: PBMCs or T cells enriched from blood (not recorded which). These receptors all stem from a man aged 35 to 55 with acute COVID-19.

In its sample, this clone was seen once. This sequence joins TRBV4-1 and TRBJ2-3; 11 bases line up with TRBD1. This CDR3 has 15 amino acids. The ends lost 3 bases at V and 4 bases at J; junction bases unmatched: 3. From germline, CDR1 is MGHRA and CDR2 YSYEKL. The CDR3 sequence: CASSQPGQGADTQYF. CDR3 nucleotide sequence: TGCGCCAGCAGCCAGCCGGGACAGGGGGCAGATACGCAGTATTTT.

The chain combines TRBV3-1 (or the pseudogene TRBV3-2) with TRBJ2-7; 7 bases fit TRBD2. Germline values: CDR1 LGHDT, CDR2 YNNKEL (reference sequence). The ends lost 6 bases at V and 3 bases at J; junction bases unmatched: 5. The CDR3 has 13 amino acids. CDR3 loop: CASRKRDDYEQYF. The CDR3, as DNA: TGTGCCAGCAGAAAGCGGGACGACTACGAGCAGTACTTC.

The V and J genes are TRBV28 and TRBJ1-2; no reliable D call. The germline V and J ends were trimmed by 11 bases and 7 bases, with 14 bases remaining between them. The CDR3 loop spans 11 amino acids. Germline-derived CDR1 and CDR2 are MDHEN and SYDVKM. The CDR3 bases are TGTGCCTCGAGGGTAGGGTCTGGCTACACCTTC. It specifies CASRVGSGYTF.

The chain has TRBV6-2 or TRBV6-3 and TRBJ1-6, with D maybe TRBD1 (5 bases). Trimming pared 6 bases from V and 9 bases from J, leaving 12 bases between. The V gene's germline CDR1 is MNHEY and CDR2 SVGEGT. The CDR3 totals 13 residues. The CDR3: CASSLERGSPLHF. The CDR3 region has the DNA TGTGCCAGCAGCCTTGAAAGGGGTTCACCCCTCCACTTT.

J is TRBJ1-1 and V is TRBV5-4; D gene uncertain. V was shortened by 3 bases and J by 1 base, with 13 bases between the two germline ends. The CDR3 runs to 15 residues. Germline assignment: CDR1 SGHNT and CDR2 YYREEE (reference sequence). The CDR3 DNA sequence: TGTGCCAGCAGCTCGGAGGGATGGACGAACACTGAAGCTTTCTTT. Protein sequence: CASSSEGWTNTEAFF.

Only one count was recorded for this clone. The V call is TRBV5-4, the J call TRBJ1-2, with 7 nucleotides matching TRBD1. This CDR3 spans 13 amino acids. With V trimmed by 2 bases and J by 8 bases, 6 bases remained unmatched. Germline V gene sequence: CDR1 SGHNT, CDR2 YYREEE (reference sequence). DNA for the CDR3: TGTGCCAGCAGCTTACAGGGGCAAGTGGGCTACACCTTC. As protein: CASSLQGQVGYTF.

The J gene is TRBJ2-7, the V gene TRBV5-1; 9 bases agree with TRBD2. J gave up 5 bases and V 0 bases, and 12 bases lay outside the gene matches. The germline gives CDR1 SGHRS, CDR2 YFSETQ. The length of the CDR3 is 17 residues. CDR3 nucleotide sequence: TGCGCCAGCAGCTTGGTCGCGGGAGGGCCGGTGAGAGACGAGCAGTACTTC. It encodes CASSLVAGGPVRDEQYF.

V is TRBV18 and J is TRBJ2-1; D remains ambiguous. The germline V gene has CDR1 KGHSH and CDR2 LQKENI. This CDR3 contains 16 residues. Trimming stripped 4 bases from V and 5 bases from J, with 18 bases between. CDR3 region: CASSLSPKTNDNEQFF. DNA of the CDR3: TGTGCCAGCTCACTCTCGCCTAAAACGAACGACAATGAGCAGTTCTTC.

V is TRBV7-8 and J is TRBJ2-7, with 12 positions matching TRBD2. Trimming took 6 bases from V and 4 from J; bases not matched to a gene: 4. CDR1 and CDR2 from the germline V gene are SGHVS and FQNEAQ. The CDR3 runs to 14 residues. The CDR3 nucleotides are TGTGCCAGCAGAGGACTAGCGGGACGATACGAGCAGTACTTC. Translated: CASRGLAGRYEQYF.

As for this clone: Other DNA sequences in this sample translate to the same CDR3. This chain joins TRBV20-1 and TRBJ1-1; TRBD1 is a possible D gene (5 bases). V was clipped by 3 bases and J by 8 bases, with 10 bases between them. The CDR3 is 11 amino acids. In germline, CDR1 is DFQATT, CDR2 SNEGSKA (reference sequence). CDR3 sequence (DNA): TGCAGTGCTAGTCGCGGGGGAGAAGCTTTCTTT. Protein: CSASRGGEAFF.

This chain connects TRBV2 to TRBJ2-1, with 8 bases lining up with TRBD2. The CDR3 loop spans 16 amino acids. The V and J ends lost 5 bases and 0 bases, in that order; junction bases with no gene match: 6. Germline V gene data show CDR1 as SNHLY and CDR2 as FYNNEI. The CDR3 protein is CASSLAGWSSYNEQFF. The CDR3 DNA follows: TGTGCCAGCAGTTTAGCGGGATGGAGCTCCTACAATGAGCAGTTCTTC.

Only one count was recorded for this clone. This sequence joins TRBV4-1 and TRBJ1-1; 10 nucleotides match TRBD1. The J segment lost 7 bases and the V segment lost 3 bases, leaving 11 bases of the junction unmatched. The germline gives CDR1 MGHRA, CDR2 YSYEKL. The CDR3 is 16 residues long. The CDR3: CASSQTGTGALGEAFF. DNA of the CDR3: TGCGCCAGCAGCCAGACCGGGACAGGGGCATTAGGTGAAGCTTTCTTT.

V is TRBV15 and J is TRBJ2-7; perhaps TRBD1 as D (6 bases). Trimming cost V 1 base and J 6 bases, with 16 bases left between them. Germline-derived CDR1 and CDR2 are LNHNV and YYDKDF (reference sequence). The CDR3 extends over 15 amino acids. DNA of the CDR3: TGTGCCACCAGCAGAGTGTACGACAGGCAAGGCGAGCAGTACTTC. The encoded protein is CATSRVYDRQGEQYF.

The chain employs TRBV30 and TRBJ1-1, with D possibly TRBD1 on 6 matching bases. Trimming pared 1 base from V and 3 bases from J, leaving 9 bases between. Per the germline V gene, CDR1 is GTSNPN and CDR2 is SVGIG (reference sequence). The CDR3 loop spans 13 amino acids. CDR3 bases: TGTGCCTGGAGTGCGGGACAATACACTGAAGCTTTCTTT. It codes for CAWSAGQYTEAFF.

The CDR3 region has the DNA TGTGCCAGTAGTAACCCCAGCGGGAGGGCAACGGATGAGCAGTTCTTC. Protein sequence: CASSNPSGRATDEQFF. The chain carries TRBV19 and TRBJ2-1; 10 bases are shared with TRBD2. In germline, CDR1 is LNHDA, CDR2 SQIVND (reference sequence). This CDR3 is built from 16 residues. The V gene end was trimmed by 4 bases and the J gene end by 8 bases; junction bases not matched to a gene: 11.

This chain connects TRBV30 to TRBJ2-2, with 7 bases lining up with TRBD1. Trimming cost V 4 bases and J 6 bases; bases outside gene matches: 8. The CDR3 length is 14 residues. CDR1 is GTSNPN and CDR2 is SVGIG in the germline V gene (reference sequence). The CDR3 DNA is TGTGCCTGGATAAGACAGGGTGTCCCCGGGGAGCTGTTTTTT. It specifies CAWIRQGVPGELFF. The full variable domain, with the rest looked up from reference TRBV30 and TRBJ2-2, is SQTIHQWPATLVQPVGSPLSLECTVEGTSNPNLYWYRQAAGRGLQLLFYSVGIGQISSEVPQNLSASRPQDRQFILSSKKLLLSDSGFYLCAWIRQGVPGELFFGEGSRLTVL.

The CDR3 here is CASSVGGLNTGELFF. The CDR3 coding sequence is TGTGCCAGCAGCGTAGGGGGACTCAACACCGGGGAGCTGTTTTTT. This rearrangement joins TRBV9 to TRBJ2-2; weak D call: TRBD2 (6 bases). The length of the CDR3 is 15 residues. Trimming removed 0 bases at V and 2 bases at J, with 8 bases between. Germline V lookup: CDR1 SGDLS, CDR2 YYNGEE.

The rearrangement links TRBV3-1 (or the pseudogene TRBV3-2) to TRBJ2-5, with 7 bases that match TRBD1. Germline V lookup: CDR1 LGHDT, CDR2 YNNKEL (reference sequence). CDR3 length equals 14 residues. V lost 1 base, J lost 3 bases, and 2 bases stayed unmatched. The CDR3 spells CASSQGGGEETQYF. For the CDR3, the DNA is TGTGCCAGCAGCCAAGGAGGGGGCGAAGAGACCCAGTACTTC.

The V call is TRBV28, the J call TRBJ1-4; TRBD1 matches 8 bases. After removal of 2 bases from V and 8 bases from J, the junction contained 7 bases not matched to a gene. The germline V gene encodes CDR1 MDHEN and CDR2 SYDVKM. This CDR3 comprises 15 residues. CDR3 in amino acids: CASSLEQGGREKLFF. The DNA of the CDR3 is TGTGCCAGCAGTTTAGAACAGGGGGGCCGGGAAAAACTGTTTTTT.

This clone appeared a single time. The J gene is TRBJ1-1, the V gene TRBV7-8, with TRBD1 matching 10 bases. The CDR3 is 17 residues long. Germline trimming cut 2 bases from V and 1 base from J; bases unmatched to any gene: 7. The germline gives CDR1 SGHVS, CDR2 FQNEAQ. The CDR3 sequence is CASSLRVGQGKNTEAFF. CDR3 bases: TGTGCCAGCAGCTTACGAGTGGGACAGGGGAAGAACACTGAAGCTTTCTTT.

The chain joins TRBV6-6 to TRBJ2-4, with 7 nucleotides matching TRBD2. The length of the CDR3 is 17 residues. J lost 2 bases, V lost 5 bases, and 12 bases had no gene match. Germline V lookup: CDR1 MNHNY, CDR2 SVGAGI (reference sequence). The CDR3 DNA sequence: TGTGCCAGCAGTCCCGGCCGGGCGGGGGATTCCAAAAACATTCAGTACTTC. This translates into CASSPGRAGDSKNIQYF.

The CDR3 coding sequence is TGCGCCAGCAGCCAAGATCCAACAGGGGGTCTGAGCAATCAGCCCCAGCATTTT. Translated: CASSQDPTGGLSNQPQHF. The V call is TRBV4-3, the J call TRBJ1-5, with 8 bases fitting TRBD1. CDR3 size: 18 residues. From germline, CDR1 is LGHNA and CDR2 YSLEER. The trim removed 0 bases at V and 1 base at J, leaving 8 bases unmatched.

The genes are TRBV7-8 and TRBJ2-7, with 7 bases aligning to TRBD2. Germline assignment: CDR1 SGHVS and CDR2 FQNEAQ. CDR3 length: 14 amino acids. V shed 4 bases, J shed 3 bases, and the junction held 6 bases outside the gene matches. CDR3 sequence: CASSWTPGGYEQYF. The CDR3, as DNA: TGTGCCAGCAGCTGGACCCCGGGGGGCTACGAGCAGTACTTC.

Here the CDR3 DNA reads TGTGCCAGCAGCAAAAGCGCGACTAGCGGGACCAGCACAGATACGCAGTATTTT. Translating it yields CASSKSATSGTSTDTQYF. The chain is built from TRBV21-1 and TRBJ2-3; TRBD2 is the table's D call, not checked against the DNA. TRBV21-1 is flagged as a pseudogene. This CDR3 comprises 18 residues.